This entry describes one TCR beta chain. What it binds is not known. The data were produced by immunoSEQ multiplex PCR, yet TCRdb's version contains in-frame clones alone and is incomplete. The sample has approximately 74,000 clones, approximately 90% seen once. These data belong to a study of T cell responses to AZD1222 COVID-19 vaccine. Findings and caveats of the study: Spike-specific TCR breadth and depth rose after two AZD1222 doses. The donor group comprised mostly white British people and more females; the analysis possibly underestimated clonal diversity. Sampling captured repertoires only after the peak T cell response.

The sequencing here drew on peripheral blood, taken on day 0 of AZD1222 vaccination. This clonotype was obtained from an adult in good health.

The CDR3 is CASSTSGSSGNTIYF. For the CDR3, the DNA is TGTGCCAGTAGTACTTCAGGGAGCTCTGGAAACACCATATATTTT. The J gene is TRBJ1-3, the V gene TRBV19; possible D gene TRBD1, 5 bases. The CDR3 is 15 amino acids. With 4 bases removed from V and 0 bases from J, the gap between germline ends came to 10 bases. The germline gives CDR1 LNHDA, CDR2 SQIVND (reference sequence).